A selection of T cell receptor beta chains follows, all from one sample in a study of technical replicates of blood from several donors. The method was immunoSEQ multiplex PCR; TCRdb's version includes in-frame clones alone and lacks a portion of them. The data contain about 99,000 clones, about 95% of them singletons. The sample was T cells isolated from PBMCs. The receptors stem from a human donor in good health. Each CDR3 is given with its conserved first and last residue. The order of the fields is clone size, J gene, V gene, D gene, CDR3 protein, CDR3 DNA. D genes are given only for firm matches. Only some rows state a clone size, as once, few, many or a class for expanded clones.

>-|TRBJ2-7|TRBV2|-
CASSEASGTLTSYEQYF
TGTGCCAGCAGTGAAGCATCGGGGACACTTACCTCCTACGAGCAGTACTTC
>-|TRBJ2-3|TRBV30|-
CAWTSFYTQYF
TGTGCCTGGACTAGTTTCTATACGCAGTATTTT
>once|TRBJ2-2|TRBV9|-
CASSVGGTMNTGELFF
TGTGCCAGCAGCGTAGGAGGGACAATGAACACCGGGGAGCTGTTTTTT
>-|TRBJ1-2|TRBV7-9|-
CASSLARDNYGYTF
TGTGCCAGCAGCTTAGCTCGCGATAACTATGGCTACACCTTC
>-|TRBJ1-2|TRBV6-4|-
CASSDNRFRRDSNYGYTF
TGTGCCAGCAGTGATAATAGGTTTCGTCGAGACTCTAACTATGGCTACACCTTC
>-|TRBJ2-7|TRBV21-1|-
CASPIPTGTSAYEQYF
TGTGCCAGCCCGATTCCGACCGGGACTTCGGCCTACGAGCAGTACTTC
>-|TRBJ1-1|TRBV5-4|TRBD1
CASSPGTGRFMNTEAFF
TGTGCCAGCAGCCCGGGGACAGGGCGCTTTATGAACACTGAAGCTTTCTTT
>-|TRBJ1-1|TRBV4-1|-
CASSQDHRSAGMEAFF
TGCGCCAGCAGCCAAGATCATCGTTCGGCGGGGATGGAAGCTTTCTTT
>-|TRBJ1-1|TRBV10-3|TRBD1
CAIRRTGENTEAFF
TGTGCCATCAGAAGAACAGGGGAGAACACTGAAGCTTTCTTT
>-|TRBJ2-7|TRBV28|-
CASRNDRRNDYEQYF
TGTGCCAGCAGGAACGACAGGAGGAATGATTACGAGCAGTACTTC
>-|TRBJ1-3|TRBV29-1|-
CSVGAGVSENTIYF
TGCAGCGTTGGAGCTGGGGTTAGCGAAAACACCATATATTTT
>-|TRBJ1-4|TRBV19|TRBD1
CASSIGTATNEKLFF
TGTGCCAGTAGTATCGGGACAGCAACTAATGAAAAACTGTTTTTT
>-|TRBJ2-1|TRBV18|TRBD1
CASSPGQGGFRNEQFF
TGTGCCAGCTCGCCGGGACAGGGGGGCTTTCGTAATGAGCAGTTCTTC
>-|TRBJ2-2|TRBV9|-
CASSKTTGEVTGELFF
TGTGCCAGCAGCAAAACTACAGGGGAGGTCACCGGGGAGCTGTTTTTT
>-|TRBJ2-1|TRBV15|-
CATSRDPFGSYNEQFF
TGTGCCACCAGCAGAGACCCGTTCGGCTCCTACAATGAGCAGTTCTTC
>once|TRBJ1-1|TRBV4-2|-
CASSQVPGGTEAFF
TGTGCCAGCAGCCAGGTCCCCGGGGGCACTGAAGCTTTCTTT
>-|TRBJ2-1|TRBV6-5|-
CASGGTEYNGQFF
TGTGCCAGCGGAGGGACAGAGTACAATGGGCAGTTCTTC
>-|TRBJ2-3|TRBV10-2|-
CASSQTGFRTDTQYF
TGCGCCAGCAGTCAAACAGGGTTCCGCACAGATACGCAGTATTTT
>-|TRBJ2-7|TRBV11-2|TRBD2
CASSLEPAGAYEQYF
TGTGCCAGCAGCTTAGAACCAGCGGGAGCCTACGAGCAGTACTTC
>-|TRBJ2-1|TRBV9|-
CASSGRGALEQFF
TGTGCCAGCAGCGGGCGCGGGGCACTCGAGCAGTTCTTC
>-|TRBJ2-7|TRBV29-1|TRBD1
CSVVYRGKGEQYF
TGCAGCGTTGTCTACAGGGGTAAAGGTGAGCAGTACTTC
>-|TRBJ1-4|TRBV28|-
CASSLVQGHGKLFF
TGTGCCAGCAGTTTAGTACAGGGCCACGGGAAACTGTTTTTT
>-|TRBJ2-3|TRBV27|TRBD2
CASSILGLAGNTDTQYF
TGTGCCAGCAGTATCCTCGGACTAGCGGGGAACACAGATACGCAGTATTTT
>-|TRBJ1-2|TRBV13|-
CASSQLTVPGLEDGDGYTF
TGTGCCAGCAGCCAACTCACCGTGCCGGGCTTGGAGGATGGCGATGGCTACACCTTC
>-|TRBJ1-2|TRBV5-1|-
CASSTLSNYGYTF
TGCGCCAGCAGCACCTTGAGTAACTATGGCTACACCTTC
>-|TRBJ2-1|TRBV5-1|TRBD1
CASSLSGTGETGEQFF
TGCGCCAGCAGCCTCTCCGGGACAGGGGAGACGGGTGAGCAGTTCTTC
>-|TRBJ2-7|TRBV12-5|-
CASGLDGYEQYF
TGTGCTAGTGGTTTAGACGGGTACGAGCAGTACTTC
>-|TRBJ1-1|TRBV10-2|-
CASSEWGTRKVTEAFF
TGCGCCAGCAGTGAGTGGGGGACACGCAAGGTCACTGAAGCTTTCTTT
>-|TRBJ1-3|TRBV7-9|TRBD1
CASIFGGQGAGNTIYF
TGTGCCAGCATCTTTGGGGGACAGGGGGCTGGAAACACCATATATTTT
>-|TRBJ1-5|TRBV30|TRBD1
CAWSGGQATDQPQHF
TGTGCCTGGAGCGGCGGACAGGCCACCGATCAGCCCCAGCATTTT
>-|TRBJ2-1|TRBV29-1|-
CSVGLVAALRINEQFF
TGCAGCGTTGGGCTAGTGGCAGCACTCCGTATCAATGAGCAGTTCTTC
>-|TRBJ1-1|TRBV14|-
CASSHQYRRDWRVRDTEAFF
TGTGCCAGCAGCCACCAATACCGTCGGGACTGGAGGGTGCGAGACACTGAAGCTTTCTTT
>-|TRBJ2-5|TRBV2|TRBD1
CASSDRGQETQYF
TGTGCCAGCAGTGACAGGGGGCAAGAGACCCAGTACTTC
>-|TRBJ2-7|TRBV27|-
CASSLLGGPNSYEQYF
TGTGCCAGCAGTTTGCTCGGGGGGCCTAATTCGTACGAGCAGTACTTC
>-|TRBJ1-6|TRBV11-3|TRBD1
CASSFDRAYNSPLHF
TGTGCCAGCAGCTTCGACAGGGCGTATAATTCACCCCTCCACTTT
>-|TRBJ2-3|TRBV30|-
CAWGTGDTQYF
TGTGCCTGGGGGACTGGGGATACGCAGTATTTT
>-|TRBJ1-1|TRBV5-1|-
CASSRGWLNTEAFF
TGCGCCAGCAGCAGGGGGTGGCTGAACACTGAAGCTTTCTTT
>-|TRBJ1-5|TRBV27|-
CASTSGVGNQPQHF
TGTGCCAGCACCTCGGGGGTAGGCAATCAGCCCCAGCATTTT
>-|TRBJ1-2|TRBV27|-
CASSSQGRFPTNYGYTF
TGTGCCAGCAGTTCGCAGGGCCGCTTCCCTACTAACTATGGCTACACCTTC
>once|TRBJ2-4|TRBV2|-
CASSEDPVAKNIQYF
TGTGCCAGCAGTGAAGACCCGGTGGCCAAAAACATTCAGTACTTC
>once|TRBJ2-1|TRBV6-5|-
CASSPAGTSTNEQFF
TGTGCCAGCAGCCCAGCCGGGACTTCAACTAATGAGCAGTTCTTC
>-|TRBJ2-3|TRBV7-9|-
CASSNNRDLADTQYF
TGTGCCAGCAGCAATAACAGGGATTTGGCAGATACGCAGTATTTT
>-|TRBJ2-5|TRBV6-5|-
CASSRVYARETQYF
TGTGCCAGCAGCCGAGTATACGCTAGAGAGACCCAGTACTTC
>-|TRBJ2-5|TRBV4-1|-
CASSQLGAGEIQETQYF
TGCGCCAGCAGCCAATTGGGGGCAGGGGAAATCCAAGAGACCCAGTACTTC
>-|TRBJ2-3|TRBV19|TRBD2
CASSIDRSGHTQYF
TGTGCCAGTAGTATAGATCGTAGCGGGCATACGCAGTATTTT
>-|TRBJ1-1|TRBV7-2|TRBD1
CASSPQGAYTEAFF
TGTGCCAGCAGCCCACAGGGGGCGTACACTGAAGCTTTCTTT
>-|TRBJ1-1|TRBV6-5|-
CASSYSWRGNTEAFF
TGTGCCAGCAGTTACTCCTGGAGAGGGAACACTGAAGCTTTCTTT